Below, one TCR beta chain is given with its context. Its antigen is not known. This entry belongs to a study of OX40 agonist ivuxolimab in advanced cancers. On the study more broadly: Ivuxolimab doses were 0.01, 0.1, 0.3, 1.5, 3 or 10 mg/kg every 2 weeks.

General study findings and limits: Antigen specificity of clonally expanded peripheral T cells was not established.

V gave up 1 base and J gave up 1 base, with 10 bases separating them. In germline, CDR1 is PRHDT, CDR2 FYEKMQ (reference sequence). This CDR3 comprises 15 residues. The table came from immunoSEQ multiplex PCR; TCRdb's copy has only in-frame clones and leaves some out. The data hold over 65,000 clones, with 70% to 90% observed a single time. The chain has TRBV13 and TRBJ1-1, with D possibly being TRBD1 (5 bases). The sequencing here drew on CD4+ or CD8+ T cells sorted from blood, taken in a trial of the OX40 agonist ivuxolimab. This clonotype was obtained from an adult with an advanced solid tumor such as melanoma, head and neck, liver or kidney cancer. CDR3 in amino acids: CASSLEAGSNTEAFF. The CDR3 DNA reads as TGTGCCAGCAGCTTAGAAGCAGGGTCGAACACTGAAGCTTTCTTT.